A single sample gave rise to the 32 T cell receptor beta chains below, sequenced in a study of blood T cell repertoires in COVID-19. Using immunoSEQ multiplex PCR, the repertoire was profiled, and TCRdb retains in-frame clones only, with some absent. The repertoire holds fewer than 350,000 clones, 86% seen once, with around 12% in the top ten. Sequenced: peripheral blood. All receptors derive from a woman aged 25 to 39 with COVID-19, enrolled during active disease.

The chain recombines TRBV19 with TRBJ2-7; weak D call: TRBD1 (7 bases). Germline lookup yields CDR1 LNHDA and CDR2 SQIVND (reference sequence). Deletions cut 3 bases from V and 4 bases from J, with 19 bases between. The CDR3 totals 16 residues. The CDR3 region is CASSIADAAGGYEQYF. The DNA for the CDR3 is TGTGCCAGTAGTATCGCCGACGCGGCAGGGGGGTACGAGCAGTACTTC.

In nucleotides, the CDR3 is TGTGCCAGCAGTCGAGGTGGGACAGGGGGCACTGAAGCTTTCTTT. This sequence encodes CASSRGGTGGTEAFF. The gene calls are TRBV6-5 and TRBJ1-1; 11 positions agree with TRBD1. This CDR3 is 15 amino acids long. V was clipped by 5 bases and J by 4 bases; unmatched bases: 6. Germline values: CDR1 MNHEY, CDR2 SVGAGI.

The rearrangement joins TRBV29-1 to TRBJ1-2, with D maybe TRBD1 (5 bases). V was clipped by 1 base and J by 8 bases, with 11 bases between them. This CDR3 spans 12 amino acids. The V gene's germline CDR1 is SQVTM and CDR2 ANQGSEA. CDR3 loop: CSVEAPAGGYTF. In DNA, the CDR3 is TGCAGCGTTGAAGCCCCGGCAGGGGGCTACACCTTC.

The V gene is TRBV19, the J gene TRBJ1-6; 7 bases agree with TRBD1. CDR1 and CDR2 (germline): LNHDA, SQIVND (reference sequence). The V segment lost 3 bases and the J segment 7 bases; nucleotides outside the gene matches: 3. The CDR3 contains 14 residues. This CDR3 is CASSIRDSNSPLHF. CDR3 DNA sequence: TGTGCCAGTAGTATCCGGGACAGCAATTCACCCCTCCACTTT. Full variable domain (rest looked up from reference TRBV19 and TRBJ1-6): DGGITQSPKYLFRKEGQNVTLSCEQNLNHDAMYWYRQDPGQGLRLIYYSQIVNDFQKGDIAEGYSVSREKKESFPLTVTSAQKNPTAFYLCASSIRDSNSPLHFGNGTRLTVT.

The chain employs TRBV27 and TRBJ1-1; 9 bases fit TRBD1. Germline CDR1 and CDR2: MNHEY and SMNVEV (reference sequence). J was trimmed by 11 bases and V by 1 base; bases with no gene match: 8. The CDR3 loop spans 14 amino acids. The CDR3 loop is CASSLLTGGKGAFF. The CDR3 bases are TGTGCCAGCAGTTTATTGACAGGGGGGAAAGGGGCTTTCTTT.

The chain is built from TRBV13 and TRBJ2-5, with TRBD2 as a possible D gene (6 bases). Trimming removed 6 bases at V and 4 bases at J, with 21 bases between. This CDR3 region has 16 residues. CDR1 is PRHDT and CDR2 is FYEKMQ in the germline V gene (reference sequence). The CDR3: CASRLRTGPGGETQYF. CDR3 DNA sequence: TGTGCCAGCAGGCTAAGAACGGGTCCCGGGGGAGAGACCCAGTACTTC.

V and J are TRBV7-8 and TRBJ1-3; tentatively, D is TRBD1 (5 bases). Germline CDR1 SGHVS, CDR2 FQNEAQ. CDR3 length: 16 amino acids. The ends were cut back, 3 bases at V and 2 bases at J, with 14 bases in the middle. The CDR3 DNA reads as TGTGCCAGCAGCTTGCCACCTCTAGGGGCTGGAAACACCATATATTTT. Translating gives CASSLPPLGAGNTIYF.

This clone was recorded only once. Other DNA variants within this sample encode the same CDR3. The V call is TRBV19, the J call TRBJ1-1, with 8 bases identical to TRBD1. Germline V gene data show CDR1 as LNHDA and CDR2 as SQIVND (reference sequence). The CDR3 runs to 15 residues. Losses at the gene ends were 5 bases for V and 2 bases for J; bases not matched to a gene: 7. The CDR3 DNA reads TGTGCCAGTAGTCCACAGGGGGTCGGAAACACTGAAGCTTTCTTT. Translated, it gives CASSPQGVGNTEAFF.

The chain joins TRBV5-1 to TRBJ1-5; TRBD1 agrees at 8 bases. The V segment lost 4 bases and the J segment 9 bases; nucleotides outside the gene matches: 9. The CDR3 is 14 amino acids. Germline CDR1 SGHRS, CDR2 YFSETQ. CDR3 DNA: TGCGCCAGCAGCCCGTCGGCAGGGGGCCCGCCCCAGCATTTT. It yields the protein CASSPSAGGPPQHF.

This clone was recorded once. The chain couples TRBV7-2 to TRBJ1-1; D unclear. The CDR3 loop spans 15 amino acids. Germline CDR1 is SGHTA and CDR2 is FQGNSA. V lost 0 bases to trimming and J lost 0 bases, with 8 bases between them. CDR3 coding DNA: TGTGCCAGCAGCTTAGCTATAGTCCTGAACACTGAAGCTTTCTTT. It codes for CASSLAIVLNTEAFF.

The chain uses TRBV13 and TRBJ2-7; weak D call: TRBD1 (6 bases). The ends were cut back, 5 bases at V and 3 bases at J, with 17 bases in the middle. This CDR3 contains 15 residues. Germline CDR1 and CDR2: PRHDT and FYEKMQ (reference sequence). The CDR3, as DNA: TGTGCCAGCAGCCCCAACCGGGACATAGACTACGAGCAGTACTTC. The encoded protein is CASSPNRDIDYEQYF.

The CDR3 DNA reads as TGTGCCAGTAGAAGTTGGAGTTGGGAGATTTTTGGCCAGCATTTT. Protein sequence: CASRSWSWEIFGQHF. The chain combines TRBV19 with TRBJ1-5; the D is unclear. Germline loops: CDR1 LNHDA, CDR2 SQIVND (reference sequence). The CDR3 has 15 amino acids. V shed 6 bases and J shed 12 bases, with 24 bases lying between them.

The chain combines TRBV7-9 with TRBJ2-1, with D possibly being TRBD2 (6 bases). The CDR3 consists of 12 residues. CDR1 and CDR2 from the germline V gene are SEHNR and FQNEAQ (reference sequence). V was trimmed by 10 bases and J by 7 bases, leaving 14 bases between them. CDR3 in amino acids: CAILSAGNEQFF. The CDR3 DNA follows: TGTGCCATCCTCTCCGCGGGGAATGAGCAGTTCTTC.

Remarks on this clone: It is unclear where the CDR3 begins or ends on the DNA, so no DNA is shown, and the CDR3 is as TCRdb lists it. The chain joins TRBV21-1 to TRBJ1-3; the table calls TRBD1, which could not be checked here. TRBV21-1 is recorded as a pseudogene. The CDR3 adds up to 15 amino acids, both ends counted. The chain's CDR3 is CASSLRWAGGNTIYF.

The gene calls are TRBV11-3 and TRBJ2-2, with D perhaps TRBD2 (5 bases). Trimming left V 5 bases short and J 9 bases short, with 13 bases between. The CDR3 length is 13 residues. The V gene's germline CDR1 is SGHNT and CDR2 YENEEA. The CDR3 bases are TGTGCCAGCAGCGATCGTTTAGCGCGGGAGCTGTTTTTT. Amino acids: CASSDRLARELFF.

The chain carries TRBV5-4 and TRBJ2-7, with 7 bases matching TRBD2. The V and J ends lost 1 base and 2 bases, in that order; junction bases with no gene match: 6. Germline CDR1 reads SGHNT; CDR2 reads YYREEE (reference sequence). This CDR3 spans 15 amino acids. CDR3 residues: CASSLSVRGTYEQYF. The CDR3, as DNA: TGTGCCAGCAGCTTGTCCGTGCGGGGGACCTACGAGCAGTACTTC.

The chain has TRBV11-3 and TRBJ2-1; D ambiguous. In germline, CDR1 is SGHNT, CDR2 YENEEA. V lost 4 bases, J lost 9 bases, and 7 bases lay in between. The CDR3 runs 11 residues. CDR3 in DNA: TGTGCCAGCAGCTCTCGGTCTGAGCAGTTCTTC. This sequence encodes CASSSRSEQFF. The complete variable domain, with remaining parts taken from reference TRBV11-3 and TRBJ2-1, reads EAGVVQSPRYKIIEKKQPVAFWCNPISGHNTLYWYLQNLGQGPELLIRYENEEAVDDSQLPKDRFSAERLKGVDSTLKIQPAELGDSAVYLCASSSRSEQFFGPGTRLTVL.

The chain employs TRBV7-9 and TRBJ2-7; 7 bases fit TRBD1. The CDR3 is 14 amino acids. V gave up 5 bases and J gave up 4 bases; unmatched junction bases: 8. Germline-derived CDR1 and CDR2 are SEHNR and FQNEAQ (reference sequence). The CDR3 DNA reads TGTGCCAGCAGCGGTATCCAGGGGGTTTACGAGCAGTACTTC. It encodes CASSGIQGVYEQYF. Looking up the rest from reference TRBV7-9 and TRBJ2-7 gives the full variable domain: DTGVSQNPRHKITKRGQNVTFRCDPISEHNRLYWYRQTLGQGPEFLTYFQNEAQLEKSRLLSDRFSAERPKGSFSTLEIQRTEQGDSAMYLCASSGIQGVYEQYFGPGTRLTVT.

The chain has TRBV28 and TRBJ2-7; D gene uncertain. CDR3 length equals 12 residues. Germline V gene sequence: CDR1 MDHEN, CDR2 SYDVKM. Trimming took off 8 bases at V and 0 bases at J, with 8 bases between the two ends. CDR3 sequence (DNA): TGTGCCAGCGGGCCCCTCTCCTACGAGCAGTACTTC. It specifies CASGPLSYEQYF.

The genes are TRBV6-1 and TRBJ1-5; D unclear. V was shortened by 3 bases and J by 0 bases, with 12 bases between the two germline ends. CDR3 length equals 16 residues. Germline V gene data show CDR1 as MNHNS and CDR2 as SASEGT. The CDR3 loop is CASSDPRLGSNQPQHF. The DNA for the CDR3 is TGTGCCAGCAGTGACCCTAGGCTTGGTAGCAATCAGCCCCAGCATTTT.

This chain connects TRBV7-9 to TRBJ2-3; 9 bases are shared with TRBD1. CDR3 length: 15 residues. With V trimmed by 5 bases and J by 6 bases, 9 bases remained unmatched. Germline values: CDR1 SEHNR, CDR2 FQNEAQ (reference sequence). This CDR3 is CASSGRDRVFDTQYF. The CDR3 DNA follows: TGTGCCAGCAGCGGCCGGGACAGGGTGTTTGATACGCAGTATTTT.

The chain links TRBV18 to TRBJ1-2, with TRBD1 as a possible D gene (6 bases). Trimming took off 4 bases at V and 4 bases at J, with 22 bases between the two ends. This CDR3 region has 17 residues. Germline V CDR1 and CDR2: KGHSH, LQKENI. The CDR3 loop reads CASSQGVRGGVIYGYTF. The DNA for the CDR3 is TGTGCCAGCTCACAGGGGGTTCGTGGGGGCGTGATCTATGGCTACACCTTC.

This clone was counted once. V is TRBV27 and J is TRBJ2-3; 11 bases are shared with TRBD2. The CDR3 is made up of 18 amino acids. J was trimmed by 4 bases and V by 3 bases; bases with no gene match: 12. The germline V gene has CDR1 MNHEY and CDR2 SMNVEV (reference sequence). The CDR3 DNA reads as TGTGCCAGCAGTTTCTTGATCGCAACTAGCGGGGGATCAGATACGCAGTATTTT. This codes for CASSFLIATSGGSDTQYF.

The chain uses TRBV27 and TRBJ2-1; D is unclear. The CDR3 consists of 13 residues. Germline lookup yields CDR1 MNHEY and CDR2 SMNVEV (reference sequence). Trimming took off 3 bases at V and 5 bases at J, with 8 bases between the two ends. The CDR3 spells CASSLSPNNEQFF. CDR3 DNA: TGTGCCAGCAGTTTGAGCCCGAACAATGAGCAGTTCTTC.

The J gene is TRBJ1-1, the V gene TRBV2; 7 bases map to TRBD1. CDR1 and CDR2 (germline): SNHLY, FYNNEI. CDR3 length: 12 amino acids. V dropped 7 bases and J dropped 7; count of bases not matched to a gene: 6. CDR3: CASTGTGVEAFF. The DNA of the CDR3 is TGTGCCAGCACCGGAACAGGGGTTGAAGCTTTCTTT.

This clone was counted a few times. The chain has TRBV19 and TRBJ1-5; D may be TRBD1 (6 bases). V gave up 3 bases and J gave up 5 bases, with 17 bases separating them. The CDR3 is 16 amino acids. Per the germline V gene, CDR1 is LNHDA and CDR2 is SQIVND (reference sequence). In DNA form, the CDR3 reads TGTGCCAGTAGTATTCCAACAGGGATGCGTGATCAGCCCCAGCATTTT. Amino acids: CASSIPTGMRDQPQHF.

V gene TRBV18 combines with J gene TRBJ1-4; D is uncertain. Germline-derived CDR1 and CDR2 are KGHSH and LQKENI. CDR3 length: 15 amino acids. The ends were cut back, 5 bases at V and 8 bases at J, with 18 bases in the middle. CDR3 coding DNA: TGTGCCAGCTCAATCCACCACCAGGTCCGCGAAAAACTGTTTTTT. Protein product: CASSIHHQVREKLFF. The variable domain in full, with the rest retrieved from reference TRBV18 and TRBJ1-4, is NAGVMQNPRHLVRRRGQEARLRCSPMKGHSHVYWYRQLPEEGLKFMVYLQKENIIDESGMPKERFSAEFPKEGPSILRIQQVVRGDSAAYFCASSIHHQVREKLFFGSGTQLSVL.

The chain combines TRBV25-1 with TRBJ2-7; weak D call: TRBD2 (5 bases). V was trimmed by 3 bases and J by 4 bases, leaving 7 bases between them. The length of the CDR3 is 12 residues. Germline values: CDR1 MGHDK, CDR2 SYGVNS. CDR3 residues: CASSDRGYEQYF. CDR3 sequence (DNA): TGTGCCAGCAGTGACCGAGGGTACGAGCAGTACTTC.

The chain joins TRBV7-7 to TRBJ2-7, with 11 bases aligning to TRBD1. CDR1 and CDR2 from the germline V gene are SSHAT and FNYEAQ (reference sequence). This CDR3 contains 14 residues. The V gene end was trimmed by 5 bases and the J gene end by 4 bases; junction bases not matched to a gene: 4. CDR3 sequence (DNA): TGTGCCAGCAGCCCCGGACAGGGGGCTTACGAGCAGTACTTC. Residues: CASSPGQGAYEQYF.

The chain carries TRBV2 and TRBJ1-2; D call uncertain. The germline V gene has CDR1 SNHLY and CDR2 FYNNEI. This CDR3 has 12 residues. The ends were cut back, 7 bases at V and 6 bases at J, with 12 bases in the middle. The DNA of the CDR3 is TGTGCCAGCACATGGCAGGCTAATGGCTACACCTTC. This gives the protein CASTWQANGYTF.

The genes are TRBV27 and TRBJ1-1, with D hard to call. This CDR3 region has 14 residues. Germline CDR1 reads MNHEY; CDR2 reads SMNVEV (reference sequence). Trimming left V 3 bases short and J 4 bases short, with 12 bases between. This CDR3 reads CASSFARLSTEAFF. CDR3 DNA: TGTGCCAGCAGTTTTGCGCGCCTGAGCACTGAAGCTTTCTTT.

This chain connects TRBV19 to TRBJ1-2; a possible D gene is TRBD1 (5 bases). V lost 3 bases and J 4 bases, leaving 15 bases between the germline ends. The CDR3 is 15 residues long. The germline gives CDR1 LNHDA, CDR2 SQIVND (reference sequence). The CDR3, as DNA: TGTGCCAGTAGTATTAGGGACTTCAGCTTCTATGGCTACACCTTC. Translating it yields CASSIRDFSFYGYTF.